The subject of this entry is one T cell receptor (beta chain). In assigning cohorts, the study relied on participant-reported clinical history. Exposed enrollees encountered a COVID-19 case at some point within 2 weeks before study entry. The table came from immunoSEQ multiplex PCR; TCRdb's copy has only in-frame clones and leaves some out. This repertoire shows roughly 220,000 clones, roughly 90% found once; its top ten account for roughly 15%. The CDR3 runs 14 residues. The germline V gene has CDR1 LNHDA and CDR2 SQIVND (reference sequence). V was pared by 5 bases and J by 4 bases, with 7 bases of the junction left unmatched. This record belongs to a study of blood T cell repertoires in COVID-19. Study-level background: Spain, Italy and the United States supplied samples that represented acute and convalescent COVID-19.

The source of this sequence is a man aged 30 to 45 who had been exposed to COVID-19. The rearrangement links TRBV19 to TRBJ1-1, with 7 bases aligning to TRBD1. Input material: PBMCs or T cells enriched from blood (not recorded which). Here the CDR3 DNA reads TGTGCCAGTAGTGCAGGGGGTGTGGGCACTGAAGCTTTCTTT. Its translation is CASSAGGVGTEAFF.